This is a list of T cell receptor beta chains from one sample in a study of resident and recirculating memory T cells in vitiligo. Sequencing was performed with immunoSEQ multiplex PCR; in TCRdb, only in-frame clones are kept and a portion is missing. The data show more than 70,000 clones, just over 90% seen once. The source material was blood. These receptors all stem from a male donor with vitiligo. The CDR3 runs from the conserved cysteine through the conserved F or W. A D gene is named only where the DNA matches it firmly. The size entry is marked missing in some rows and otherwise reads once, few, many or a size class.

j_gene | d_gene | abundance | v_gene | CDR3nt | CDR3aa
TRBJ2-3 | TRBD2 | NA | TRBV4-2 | TGTGCCAGCAGGTCTTACGACGGGAGGGCCTACAGCACAGATACGCAGTATTTT | CASRSYDGRAYSTDTQYF
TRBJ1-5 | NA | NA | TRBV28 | TGTGCCAGCAGCCCTATCCCCCCCAATCAGCCCCAGCATTTT | CASSPIPPNQPQHF
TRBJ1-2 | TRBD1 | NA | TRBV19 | TGTGCCAGTAGTACCTGGGACAGGCACTATGGCTACACCTTC | CASSTWDRHYGYTF
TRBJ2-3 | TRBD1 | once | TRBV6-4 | TGTGCCAGCAGCCCAGCCGGGACAGGGGCAGATACGCAGTATTTT | CASSPAGTGADTQYF
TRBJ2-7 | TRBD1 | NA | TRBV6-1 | TGTGCCAGCAGTTCCCCCCGAGGGGGCGCATACGAGCAGTACTTC | CASSSPRGGAYEQYF
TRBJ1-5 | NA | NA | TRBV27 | TGTGCCAGCAGGCTGACAGGTATTGGCAATCAGCCCCAGCATTTT | CASRLTGIGNQPQHF
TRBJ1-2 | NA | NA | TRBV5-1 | TGCGCCAGCAGTAAGGGAGATCACTATGGCTACACCTTC | CASSKGDHYGYTF
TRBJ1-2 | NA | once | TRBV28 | TGTGCCAGCAGTTCCCCACAAAACAGGGTAAACGGCTACACCTTC | CASSSPQNRVNGYTF
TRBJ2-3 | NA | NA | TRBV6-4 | TGTGCCAGCAGCCAACGGGAGACGCCAGATACGCAGTATTTT | CASSQRETPDTQYF
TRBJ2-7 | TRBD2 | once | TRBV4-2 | TGTGCCAGCAGCCAAGAGTCTAGCGGAATTTCCTACGAGCAGTACTTC | CASSQESSGISYEQYF
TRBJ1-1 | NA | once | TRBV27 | TGTGCCAGCAAATCCCGGAGCACTGAAGCTTTCTTT | CASKSRSTEAFF